The clone carrying this T cell receptor (beta chain) appeared a few times. Its antigen is not identified. Unrecorded immune exposure was likely among donors, who were nominally healthy when sampled. This CDR3 has 16 amino acids. Germline V gives CDR1 LNHDA, CDR2 SQIVND (reference sequence). V shed 6 bases and J 2 bases; nucleotides not matched to a gene: 13. The PCR used 60 Vbeta and 13 Jbeta primers. The method was immunoSEQ multiplex PCR; TCRdb's version includes in-frame clones alone and lacks a portion of them. This sample has some 120,000 clones, with roughly three quarters found just once. The data originate from a study of cytomegalovirus exposure and HLA in healthy donors. Study-wide results and limits: In an earlier analysis, most TCR beta V segments were productive about 87% or about 30% of the time.

This chain links TRBV19 with TRBJ2-7, with 7 nucleotides matching TRBD1. The sequencing input was PBMCs. The sequence derives from a middle-aged woman in good health and CMV-seropositive. The CDR3, as DNA: TGTGCCAGTAGCCCTATAGGGGACAGCCGGGCCTACGAGCAGTACTTC. It encodes CASSPIGDSRAYEQYF.